The rows below give T cell receptor beta chains drawn from one sample of a study of shared clonotypes between healthy human individuals. The method was immunoSEQ multiplex PCR; TCRdb's version includes in-frame clones alone and lacks a portion of them. This table has around 750,000 clones, 74% appearing once. The sequenced material came from memory CD4+ T cells sorted from blood. The receptors stem from a woman aged 25 to 39 in good health. Both conserved end residues are trimmed from each CDR3. The order of the fields is V gene, CDR3 protein.

>TRBV11-2
ASSSGTGYYEQY
>TRBV7-2
ASSPARQGYNEQF
>TRBV5-1
ASGPDSFSGANVLT
>TRBV5-1
ASTKRQGGETVGYT
>TRBV6-5
ASSYQGPGSDEQF
>TRBV15
ATSNFGLPRAEAF
>TRBV5-4
ASSPGGVGETQY
>TRBV2
ASSERAGALNTGELF
>TRBV28
ASSPAGSNQPQH
>TRBV7-2
ASSLARAGSTDTQY
>TRBV6-1
ASSEWTGSDANQPQH
>TRBV28
ASSLGRRQGFHEQY
>TRBV11-2
ASSPLRGPRDSYEQY
>TRBV29-1
SVAEGVRTYEQY
>TRBV7-8
ASSPRGPDTQY
>TRBV5-6
ASSLKPGQPQY
>TRBV6-5
ASSSGQVYNEQF
>TRBV6-5
ASSLQLDQETQY